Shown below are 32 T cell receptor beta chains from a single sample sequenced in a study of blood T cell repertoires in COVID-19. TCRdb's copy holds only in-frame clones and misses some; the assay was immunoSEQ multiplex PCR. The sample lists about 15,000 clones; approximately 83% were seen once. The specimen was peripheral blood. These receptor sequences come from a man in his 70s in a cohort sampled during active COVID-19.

Here the CDR3 DNA reads TGTGCCAGCAGCCTAGGACAGCCTGCAACTAATGAAAAACTGTTTTTT. Protein product: CASSLGQPATNEKLFF. V and J are TRBV5-4 and TRBJ1-4, with D maybe TRBD1 (6 bases). V lost 4 bases, J lost 0 bases, and 13 bases lay in between. Germline CDR1 and CDR2: SGHNT and YYREEE (reference sequence). The CDR3 spans 16 residues.

CDR3 in amino acids: CSASTGGVHGYTF. The DNA for the CDR3 is TGCAGTGCTAGTACAGGGGGCGTCCATGGCTACACCTTC. The chain recombines TRBV20-1 with TRBJ1-2; the match to TRBD1 covers 9 bases. The CDR3 contains 13 residues. In germline, CDR1 is DFQATT, CDR2 SNEGSKA (reference sequence). The trim removed 3 bases at V and 6 bases at J, leaving 5 bases unmatched.

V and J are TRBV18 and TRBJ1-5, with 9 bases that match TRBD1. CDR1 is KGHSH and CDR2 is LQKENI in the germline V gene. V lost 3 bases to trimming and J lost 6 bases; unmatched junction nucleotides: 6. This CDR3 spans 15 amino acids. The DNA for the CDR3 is TGTGCCAGCTCACCGGGGACAGGGTCGGGTCAGCCCCAGCATTTT. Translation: CASSPGTGSGQPQHF. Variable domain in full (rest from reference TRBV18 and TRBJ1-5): NAGVMQNPRHLVRRRGQEARLRCSPMKGHSHVYWYRQLPEEGLKFMVYLQKENIIDESGMPKERFSAEFPKEGPSILRIQQVVRGDSAAYFCASSPGTGSGQPQHFGDGTRLSIL.

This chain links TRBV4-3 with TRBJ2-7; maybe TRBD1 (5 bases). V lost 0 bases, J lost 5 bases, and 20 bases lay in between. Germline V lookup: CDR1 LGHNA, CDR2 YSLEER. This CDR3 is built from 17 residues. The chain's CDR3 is CASSQDRSGGRGHEQYF. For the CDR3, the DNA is TGCGCCAGCAGCCAAGATAGGTCAGGTGGAAGGGGTCACGAGCAGTACTTC.

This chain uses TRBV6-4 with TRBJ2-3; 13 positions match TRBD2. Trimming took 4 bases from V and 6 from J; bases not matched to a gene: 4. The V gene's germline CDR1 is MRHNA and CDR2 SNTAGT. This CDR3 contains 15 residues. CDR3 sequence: CASSGTSGSRDTQYF. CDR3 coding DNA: TGTGCCAGCAGTGGGACTAGCGGGAGTAGGGATACGCAGTATTTT.

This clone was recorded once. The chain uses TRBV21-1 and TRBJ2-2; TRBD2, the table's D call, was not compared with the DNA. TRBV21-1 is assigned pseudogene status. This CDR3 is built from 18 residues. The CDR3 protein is CASSKTSTPSGVAGELFF. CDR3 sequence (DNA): TGTGCCAGCAGCAAAACATCAACGCCTAGCGGGGTTGCCGGGGAGCTGTTTTTT.

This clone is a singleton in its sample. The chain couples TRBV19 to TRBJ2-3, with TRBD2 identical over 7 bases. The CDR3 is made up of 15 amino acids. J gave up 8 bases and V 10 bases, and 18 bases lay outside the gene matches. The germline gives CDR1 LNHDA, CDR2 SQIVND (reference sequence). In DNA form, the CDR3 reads TGTGCCACGGGGAGGGAGCTCAACCGGAGGAGTACGCAGTATTTT. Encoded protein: CATGRELNRRSTQYF.

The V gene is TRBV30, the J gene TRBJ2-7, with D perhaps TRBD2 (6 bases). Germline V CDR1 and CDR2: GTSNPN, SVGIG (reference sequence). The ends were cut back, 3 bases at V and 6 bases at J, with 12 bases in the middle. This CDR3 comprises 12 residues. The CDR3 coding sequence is TGTGCCTGGAGACCCACTAGCCGCGAGCAGTACTTC. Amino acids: CAWRPTSREQYF.

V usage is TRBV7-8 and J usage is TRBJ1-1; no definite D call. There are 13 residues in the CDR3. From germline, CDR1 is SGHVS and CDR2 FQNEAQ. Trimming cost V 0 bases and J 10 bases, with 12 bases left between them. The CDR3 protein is CASSLASLQLAFF. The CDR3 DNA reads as TGTGCCAGCAGCTTAGCGTCGCTACAGCTAGCTTTCTTT. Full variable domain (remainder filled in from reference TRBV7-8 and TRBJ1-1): GAGVSQSPRYKVAKRGQDVALRCDPISGHVSLFWYQQALGQGPEFLTYFQNEAQLDKSGLPSDRFFAERPEGSVSTLKIQRTQQEDSAVYLCASSLASLQLAFFGQGTRLTVV.

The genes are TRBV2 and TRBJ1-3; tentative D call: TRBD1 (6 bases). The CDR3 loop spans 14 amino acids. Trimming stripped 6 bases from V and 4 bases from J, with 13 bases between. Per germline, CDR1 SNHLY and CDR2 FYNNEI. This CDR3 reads CASRRTALGNTIYF. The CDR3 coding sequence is TGTGCCAGCAGGCGGACAGCCCTCGGAAACACCATATATTTT.

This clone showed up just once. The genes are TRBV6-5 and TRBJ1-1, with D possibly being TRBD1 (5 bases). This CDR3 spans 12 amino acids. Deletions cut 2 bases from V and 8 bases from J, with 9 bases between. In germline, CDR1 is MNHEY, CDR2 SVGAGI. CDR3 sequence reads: CASSYEGREAFF. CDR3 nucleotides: TGTGCCAGCAGTTACGAGGGGAGGGAAGCTTTCTTT.

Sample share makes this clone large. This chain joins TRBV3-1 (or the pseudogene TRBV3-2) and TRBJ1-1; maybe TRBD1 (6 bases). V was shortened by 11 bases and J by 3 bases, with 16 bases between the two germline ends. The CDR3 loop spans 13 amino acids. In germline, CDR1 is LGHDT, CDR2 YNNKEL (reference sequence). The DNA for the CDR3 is TGTGCCGCCGGGGGGGCTACGGACACTGAAGCTTTCTTT. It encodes CAAGGATDTEAFF.

The CDR3 region is CASSLEERYTQYF. Written as DNA, the CDR3 is TGTGCCAGCAGCTTAGAGGAGCGGTATACGCAGTATTTT. The V gene is TRBV7-6, the J gene TRBJ2-3; maybe TRBD2 (5 bases). CDR1 SGHVS and CDR2 FNYEAQ come from the germline V gene. Trimming took off 1 base at V and 7 bases at J, with 9 bases between the two ends. This CDR3 is 13 amino acids long.

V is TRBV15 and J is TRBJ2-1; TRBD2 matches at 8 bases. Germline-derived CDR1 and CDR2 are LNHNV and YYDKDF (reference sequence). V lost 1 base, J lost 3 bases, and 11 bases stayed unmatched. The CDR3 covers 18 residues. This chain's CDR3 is CATSRGGESGRVYNEQFF. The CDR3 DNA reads TGTGCCACCAGCAGAGGTGGGGAGAGCGGGAGAGTCTACAATGAGCAGTTCTTC. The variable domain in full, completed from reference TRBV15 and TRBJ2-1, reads DAMVIQNPRYQVTQFGKPVTLSCSQTLNHNVMYWYQQKSSQAPKLLFHYYDKDFNNEADTPDNFQSRRPNTSFCFLDIRSPGLGDTAMYLCATSRGGESGRVYNEQFFGPGTRLTVL.

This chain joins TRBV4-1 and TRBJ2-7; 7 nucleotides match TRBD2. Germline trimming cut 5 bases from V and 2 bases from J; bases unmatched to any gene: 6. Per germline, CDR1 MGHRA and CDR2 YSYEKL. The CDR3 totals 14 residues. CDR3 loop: CASSGRENAYEQYF. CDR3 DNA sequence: TGCGCCAGCAGCGGGAGGGAGAACGCCTACGAGCAGTACTTC.

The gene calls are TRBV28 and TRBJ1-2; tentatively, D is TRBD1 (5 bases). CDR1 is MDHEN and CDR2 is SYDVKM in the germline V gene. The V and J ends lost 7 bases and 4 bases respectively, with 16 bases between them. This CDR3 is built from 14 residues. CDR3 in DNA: TGTGCCAGCACCACAAACACAGGACCCTATGGCTACACCTTC. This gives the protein CASTTNTGPYGYTF.

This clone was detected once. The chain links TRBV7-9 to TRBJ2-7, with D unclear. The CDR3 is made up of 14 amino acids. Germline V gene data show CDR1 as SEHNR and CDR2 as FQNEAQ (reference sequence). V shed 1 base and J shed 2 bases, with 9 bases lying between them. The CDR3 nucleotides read TGTGCCAGCAGCTTAGTTGGTGGAGCCTACGAGCAGTACTTC. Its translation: CASSLVGGAYEQYF.

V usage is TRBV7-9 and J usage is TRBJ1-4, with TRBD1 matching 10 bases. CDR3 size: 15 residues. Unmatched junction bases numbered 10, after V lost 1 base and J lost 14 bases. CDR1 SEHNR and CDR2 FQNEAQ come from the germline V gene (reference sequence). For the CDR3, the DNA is TGTGCCAGCAGCTTAGTGACAGGGGGCGCGAAAAGGCTGTTTTTT. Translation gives CASSLVTGGAKRLFF.

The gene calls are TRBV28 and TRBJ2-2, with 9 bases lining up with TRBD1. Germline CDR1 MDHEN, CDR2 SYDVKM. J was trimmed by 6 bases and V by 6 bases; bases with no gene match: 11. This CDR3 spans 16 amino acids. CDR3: CASRSGGQGKSGELFF. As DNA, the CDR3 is TGTGCCAGCAGGTCCGGGGGACAGGGTAAATCCGGGGAGCTGTTTTTT.

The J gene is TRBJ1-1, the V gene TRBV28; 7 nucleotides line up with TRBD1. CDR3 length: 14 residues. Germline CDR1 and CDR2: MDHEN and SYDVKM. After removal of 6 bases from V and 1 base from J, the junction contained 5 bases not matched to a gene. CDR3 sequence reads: CASRPGQTNTEAFF. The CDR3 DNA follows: TGTGCCAGCAGGCCGGGACAGACGAACACTGAAGCTTTCTTT.

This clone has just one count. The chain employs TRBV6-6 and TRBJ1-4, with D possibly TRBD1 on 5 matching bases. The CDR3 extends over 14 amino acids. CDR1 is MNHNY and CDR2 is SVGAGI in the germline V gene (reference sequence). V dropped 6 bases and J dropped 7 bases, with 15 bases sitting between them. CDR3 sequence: CASRLPGGSEKLFF. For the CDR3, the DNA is TGTGCCAGCAGACTTCCCGGGGGGAGTGAAAAACTGTTTTTT.

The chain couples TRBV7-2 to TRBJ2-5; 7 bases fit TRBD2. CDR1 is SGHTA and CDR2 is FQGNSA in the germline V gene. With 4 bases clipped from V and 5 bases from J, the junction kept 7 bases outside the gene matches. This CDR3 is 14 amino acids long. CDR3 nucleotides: TGTGCCAGCAGCTGGACTAGGGGTACGGAGACCCAGTACTTC. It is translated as CASSWTRGTETQYF.

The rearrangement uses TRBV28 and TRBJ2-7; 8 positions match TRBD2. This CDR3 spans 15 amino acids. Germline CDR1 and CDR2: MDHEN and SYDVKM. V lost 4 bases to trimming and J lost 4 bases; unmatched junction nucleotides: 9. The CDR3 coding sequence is TGTGCCAGCAGTTCTCCAGCGGGAGCTCCGTACGAGCAGTACTTC. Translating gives CASSSPAGAPYEQYF.

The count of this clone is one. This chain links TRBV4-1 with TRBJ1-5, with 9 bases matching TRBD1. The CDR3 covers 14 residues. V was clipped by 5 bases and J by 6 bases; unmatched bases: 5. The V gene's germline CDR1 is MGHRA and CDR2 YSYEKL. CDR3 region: CASSRQGEGQPQHF. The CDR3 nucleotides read TGCGCCAGCAGCAGACAGGGGGAAGGTCAGCCCCAGCATTTT.

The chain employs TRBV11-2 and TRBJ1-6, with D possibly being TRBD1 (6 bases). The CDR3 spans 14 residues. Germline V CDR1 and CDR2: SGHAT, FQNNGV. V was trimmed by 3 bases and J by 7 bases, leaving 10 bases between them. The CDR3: CASSFRGGNSPLHF. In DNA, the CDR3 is TGTGCCAGCAGCTTCAGGGGTGGGAATTCACCCCTCCACTTT.

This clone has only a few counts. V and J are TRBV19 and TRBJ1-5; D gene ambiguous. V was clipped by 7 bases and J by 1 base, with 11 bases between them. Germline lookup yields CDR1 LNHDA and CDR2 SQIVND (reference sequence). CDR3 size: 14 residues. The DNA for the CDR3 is TGTGCCAGTAAAGGCGGAATAAGCAATCAGCCCCAGCATTTT. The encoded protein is CASKGGISNQPQHF.

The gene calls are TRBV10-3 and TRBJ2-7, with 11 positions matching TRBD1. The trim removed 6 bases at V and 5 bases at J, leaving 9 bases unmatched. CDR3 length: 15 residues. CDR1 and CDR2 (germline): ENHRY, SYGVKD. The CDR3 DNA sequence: TGTGCCATCAGAGGGGACAGGGGGTCTAGGGACGAGCAGTACTTC. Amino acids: CAIRGDRGSRDEQYF.

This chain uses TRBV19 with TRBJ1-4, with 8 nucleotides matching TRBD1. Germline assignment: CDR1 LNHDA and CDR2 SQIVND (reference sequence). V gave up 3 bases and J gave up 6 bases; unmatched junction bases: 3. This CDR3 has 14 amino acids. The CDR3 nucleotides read TGTGCCAGTAGTATGGGACAGGTGGATGAAAAACTGTTTTTT. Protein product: CASSMGQVDEKLFF.

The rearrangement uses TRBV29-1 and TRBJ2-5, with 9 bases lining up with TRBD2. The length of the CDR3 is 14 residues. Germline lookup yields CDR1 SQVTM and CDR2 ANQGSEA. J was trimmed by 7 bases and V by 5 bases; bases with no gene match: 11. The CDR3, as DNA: TGCAGCGTTCCCCAGGAGGAAGCGGGAGGGACCCAGTACTTC. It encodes CSVPQEEAGGTQYF.

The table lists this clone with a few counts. The DNA of the CDR3 is TGCGCCAGCAGGGGAGGACGGGGCAATCAGCCCCAGCATTTT. This sequence encodes CASRGGRGNQPQHF. The chain links TRBV10-1 to TRBJ1-5, with D hard to call. The CDR3 has 14 residues. Germline CDR1 WNHNN, CDR2 SYGVQD (reference sequence). V lost 6 bases and J lost 2, with 11 bases in between.

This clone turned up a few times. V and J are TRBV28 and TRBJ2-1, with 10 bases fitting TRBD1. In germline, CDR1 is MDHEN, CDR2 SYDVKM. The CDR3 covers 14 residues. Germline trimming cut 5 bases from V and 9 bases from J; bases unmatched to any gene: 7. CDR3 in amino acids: CASSPGTGVAEQFF. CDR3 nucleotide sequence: TGTGCCAGCAGTCCGGGGACAGGGGTTGCTGAGCAGTTCTTC.

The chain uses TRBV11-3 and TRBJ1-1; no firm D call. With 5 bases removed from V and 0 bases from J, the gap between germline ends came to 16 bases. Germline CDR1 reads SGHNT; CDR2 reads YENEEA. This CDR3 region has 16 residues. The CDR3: CASSPGQCPMNTEAFF. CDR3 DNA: TGTGCCAGCAGCCCTGGGCAGTGCCCCATGAACACTGAAGCTTTCTTT.